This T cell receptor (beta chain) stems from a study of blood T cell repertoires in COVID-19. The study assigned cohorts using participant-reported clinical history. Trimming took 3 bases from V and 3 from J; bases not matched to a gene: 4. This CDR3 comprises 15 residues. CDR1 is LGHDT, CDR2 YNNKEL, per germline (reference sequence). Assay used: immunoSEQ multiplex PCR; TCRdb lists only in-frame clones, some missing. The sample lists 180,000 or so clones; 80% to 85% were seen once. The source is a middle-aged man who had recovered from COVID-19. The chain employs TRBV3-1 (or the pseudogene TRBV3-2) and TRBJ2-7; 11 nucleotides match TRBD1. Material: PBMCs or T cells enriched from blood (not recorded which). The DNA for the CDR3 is TGTGCCAGCAGCCATCGGACAGGGGGCTTCTACGAGCAGTACTTC. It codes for CASSHRTGGFYEQYF.